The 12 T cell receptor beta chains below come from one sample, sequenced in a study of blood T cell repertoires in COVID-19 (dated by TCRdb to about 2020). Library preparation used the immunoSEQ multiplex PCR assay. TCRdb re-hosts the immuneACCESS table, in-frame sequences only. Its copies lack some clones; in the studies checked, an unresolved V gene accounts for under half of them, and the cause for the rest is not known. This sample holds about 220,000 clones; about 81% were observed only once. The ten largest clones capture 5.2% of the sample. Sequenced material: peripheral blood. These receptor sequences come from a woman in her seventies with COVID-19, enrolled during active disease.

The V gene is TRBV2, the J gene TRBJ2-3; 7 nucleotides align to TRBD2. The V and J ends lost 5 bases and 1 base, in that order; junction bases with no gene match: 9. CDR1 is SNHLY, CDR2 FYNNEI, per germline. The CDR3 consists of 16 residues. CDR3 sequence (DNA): TGTGCCAGCAGTCCCTTTAGCGGGCTACGCACAGATACGCAGTATTTT. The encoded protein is CASSPFSGLRTDTQYF.

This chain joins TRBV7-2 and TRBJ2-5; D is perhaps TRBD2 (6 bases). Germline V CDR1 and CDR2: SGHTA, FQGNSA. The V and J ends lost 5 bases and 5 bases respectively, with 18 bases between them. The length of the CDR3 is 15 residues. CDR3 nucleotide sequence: TGTGCCAGCAGCCTCACTAGCAGGTCTGGGGAGACCCAGTACTTC. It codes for CASSLTSRSGETQYF.

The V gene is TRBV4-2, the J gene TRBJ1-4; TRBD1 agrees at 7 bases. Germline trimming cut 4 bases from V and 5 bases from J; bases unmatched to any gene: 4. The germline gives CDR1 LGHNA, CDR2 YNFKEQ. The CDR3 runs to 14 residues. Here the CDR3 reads CASSPGTANEKLFF. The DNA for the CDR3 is TGTGCCAGCAGCCCCGGGACAGCGAATGAAAAACTGTTTTTT.

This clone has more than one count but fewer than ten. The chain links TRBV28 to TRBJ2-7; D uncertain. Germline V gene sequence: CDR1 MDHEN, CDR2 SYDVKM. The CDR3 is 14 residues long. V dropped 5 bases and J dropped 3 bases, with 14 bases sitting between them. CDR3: CASSPLGRNYEQYF. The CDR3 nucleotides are TGTGCCAGCAGTCCCTTAGGCAGGAACTACGAGCAGTACTTC.

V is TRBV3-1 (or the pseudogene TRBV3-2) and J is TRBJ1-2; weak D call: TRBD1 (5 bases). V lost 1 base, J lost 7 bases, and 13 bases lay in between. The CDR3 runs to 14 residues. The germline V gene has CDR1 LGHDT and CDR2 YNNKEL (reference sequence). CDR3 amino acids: CASSQADGGFGYTF. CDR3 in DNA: TGTGCCAGCAGCCAAGCCGACGGGGGGTTTGGCTACACCTTC.

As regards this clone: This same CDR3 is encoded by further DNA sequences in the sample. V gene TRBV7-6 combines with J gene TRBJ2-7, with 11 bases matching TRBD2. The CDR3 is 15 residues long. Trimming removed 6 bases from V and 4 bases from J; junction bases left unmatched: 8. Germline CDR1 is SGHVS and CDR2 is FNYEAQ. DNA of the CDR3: TGTGCCAGCAGTCCCGGGACTAGCGGATCTTACGAGCAGTACTTC. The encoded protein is CASSPGTSGSYEQYF.

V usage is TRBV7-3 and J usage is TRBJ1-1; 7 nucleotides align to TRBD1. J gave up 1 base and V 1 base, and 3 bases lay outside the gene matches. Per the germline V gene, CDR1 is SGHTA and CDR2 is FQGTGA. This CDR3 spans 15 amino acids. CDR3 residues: CASSLRGQKNTEAFF. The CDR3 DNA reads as TGTGCCAGCAGCTTAAGGGGACAGAAGAACACTGAAGCTTTCTTT.

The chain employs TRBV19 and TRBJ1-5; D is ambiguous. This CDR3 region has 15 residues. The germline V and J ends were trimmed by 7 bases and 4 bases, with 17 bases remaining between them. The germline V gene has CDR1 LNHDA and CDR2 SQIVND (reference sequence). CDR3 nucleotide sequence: TGTGCCAGTACCGCGGTTAGGTCTGGTAATCAGCCCCAGCATTTT. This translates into CASTAVRSGNQPQHF. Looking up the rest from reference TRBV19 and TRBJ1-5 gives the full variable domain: DGGITQSPKYLFRKEGQNVTLSCEQNLNHDAMYWYRQDPGQGLRLIYYSQIVNDFQKGDIAEGYSVSREKKESFPLTVTSAQKNPTAFYLCASTAVRSGNQPQHFGDGTRLSIL.

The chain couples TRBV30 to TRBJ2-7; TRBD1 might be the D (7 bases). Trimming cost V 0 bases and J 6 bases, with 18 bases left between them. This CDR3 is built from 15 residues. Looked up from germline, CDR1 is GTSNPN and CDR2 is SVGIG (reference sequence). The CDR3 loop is CAWSVEDRAGSEQYF. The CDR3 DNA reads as TGTGCCTGGAGTGTAGAAGACAGGGCCGGGAGCGAGCAGTACTTC.

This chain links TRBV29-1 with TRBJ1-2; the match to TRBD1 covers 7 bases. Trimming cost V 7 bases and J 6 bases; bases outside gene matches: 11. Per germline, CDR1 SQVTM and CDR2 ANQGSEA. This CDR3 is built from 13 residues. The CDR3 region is CSGRQGETNGYTF. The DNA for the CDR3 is TGCAGCGGACGACAGGGTGAAACTAATGGCTACACCTTC.

CDR3 loop: CASSLRPGFGNTIYF. CDR3 DNA: TGTGCCAGCAGTCTACGTCCAGGGTTCGGGAACACCATATATTTT. The V call is TRBV11-2, the J call TRBJ1-3, with D perhaps matching TRBD1 (5 bases). This CDR3 is built from 15 residues. Germline V gives CDR1 SGHAT, CDR2 FQNNGV. Trimming removed 6 bases from V and 7 bases from J, with 19 bases in between.

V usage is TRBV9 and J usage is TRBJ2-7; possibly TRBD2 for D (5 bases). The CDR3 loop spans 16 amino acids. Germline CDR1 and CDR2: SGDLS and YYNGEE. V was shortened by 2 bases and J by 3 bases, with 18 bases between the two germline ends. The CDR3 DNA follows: TGTGCCAGCAGCGTGATCCTTCCGCAGGAGGACTACGAGCAGTACTTC. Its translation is CASSVILPQEDYEQYF.